The clone carrying this T cell receptor beta chain showed up just once. What it binds is unknown. This record comes from a study of PD-L1 blockade in urothelial cancer. Findings and caveats of the study: By 3 weeks, tumor-associated blood clones had expanded more in durable-benefit patients. Below-median pretreatment blood TCR clonality was associated with improved progression-free and overall survival.

The V gene's germline CDR1 is MNHEY and CDR2 SMNVEV (reference sequence). This CDR3 has 17 amino acids. The V segment lost 8 bases and the J segment 5 bases; nucleotides outside the gene matches: 18. This sample's time point: pretreatment peripheral blood. Each patient presented with locally advanced or metastatic urothelial carcinoma. Per patient, between 1 and 8 samples were collected at pretreatment and on-treatment time points. This table comes from immunoSEQ multiplex PCR, and its TCRdb copy is limited to in-frame clones, with some not included. The sample shows tens of thousands of clones, 75% to 90% of them seen only once.

The V call is TRBV27, the J call TRBJ2-7, with 10 positions matching TRBD2. The sequencing used PBMCs, collected around atezolizumab (anti-PD-L1) treatment. This TCR derives from a man between 65 and 79 years old with urothelial cancer. CDR3 in DNA: TGTGCCAGCGGGGGACAGGTAGCTAGCGGGAGAGGCCACGAGCAGTACTTC. Protein product: CASGGQVASGRGHEQYF.